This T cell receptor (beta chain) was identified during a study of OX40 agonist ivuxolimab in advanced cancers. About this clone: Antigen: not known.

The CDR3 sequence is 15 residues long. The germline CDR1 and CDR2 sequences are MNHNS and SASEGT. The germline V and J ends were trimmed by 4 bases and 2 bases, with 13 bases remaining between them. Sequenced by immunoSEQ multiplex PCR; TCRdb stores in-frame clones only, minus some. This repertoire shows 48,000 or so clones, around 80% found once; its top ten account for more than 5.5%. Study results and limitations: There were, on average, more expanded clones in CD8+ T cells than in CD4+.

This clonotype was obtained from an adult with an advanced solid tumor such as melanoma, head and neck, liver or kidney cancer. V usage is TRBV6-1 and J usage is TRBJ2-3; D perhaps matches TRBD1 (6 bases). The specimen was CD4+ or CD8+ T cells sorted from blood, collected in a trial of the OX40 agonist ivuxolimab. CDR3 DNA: TGTGCCAGCAGTGTGTGGACAGCGAACACAGATACGCAGTATTTT. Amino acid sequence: CASSVWTANTDTQYF.